These 2 T cell receptor beta chains share one sample of origin, sequenced in a study of blood T cell repertoires in COVID-19. Profiled with immunoSEQ multiplex PCR; TCRdb holds only in-frame clones, not every one. The sample holds under 200,000 clones, roughly 84% seen once. Material for sequencing was PBMCs or T cells enriched from blood (not recorded which). The receptors stem from a woman aged 45-65 years who had recovered from COVID-19.

J is TRBJ2-2 and V is TRBV5-1; a weak D match, TRBD1 (6 bases). Germline assignment: CDR1 SGHRS and CDR2 YFSETQ. The CDR3 contains 15 residues. Deletions cut 4 bases from V and 1 base from J, with 11 bases between. The CDR3 bases are TGCGCCAGCAGCCTGGGGACACAGAACACCGGGGAGCTGTTTTTT. It codes for CASSLGTQNTGELFF.

This clone was recorded once. V gene TRBV3-1 (or the pseudogene TRBV3-2) combines with J gene TRBJ1-6; weak D call: TRBD1 (6 bases). The CDR3 consists of 16 residues. The germline V gene encodes CDR1 LGHDT and CDR2 YNNKEL (reference sequence). V was pared by 2 bases and J by 0 bases, with 8 bases between. CDR3 residues: CASSQLTGSYNSPLHF. The DNA of the CDR3 is TGTGCCAGCAGCCAACTGACAGGCTCCTATAATTCACCCCTCCACTTT.